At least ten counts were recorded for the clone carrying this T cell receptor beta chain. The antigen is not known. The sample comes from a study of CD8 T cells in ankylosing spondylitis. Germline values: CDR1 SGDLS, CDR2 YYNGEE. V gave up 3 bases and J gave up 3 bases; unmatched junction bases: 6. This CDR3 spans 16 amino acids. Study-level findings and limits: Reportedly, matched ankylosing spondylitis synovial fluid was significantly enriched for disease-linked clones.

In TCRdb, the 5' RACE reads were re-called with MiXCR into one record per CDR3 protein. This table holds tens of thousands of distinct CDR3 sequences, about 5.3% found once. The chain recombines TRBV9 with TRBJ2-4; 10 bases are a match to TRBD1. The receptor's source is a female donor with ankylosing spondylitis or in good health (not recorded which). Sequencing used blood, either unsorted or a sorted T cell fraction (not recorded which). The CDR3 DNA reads TGTGCCAGCAGCGCCTTGGACAGGGGGGACAAAAACATTCAGTACTTC. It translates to CASSALDRGDKNIQYF.